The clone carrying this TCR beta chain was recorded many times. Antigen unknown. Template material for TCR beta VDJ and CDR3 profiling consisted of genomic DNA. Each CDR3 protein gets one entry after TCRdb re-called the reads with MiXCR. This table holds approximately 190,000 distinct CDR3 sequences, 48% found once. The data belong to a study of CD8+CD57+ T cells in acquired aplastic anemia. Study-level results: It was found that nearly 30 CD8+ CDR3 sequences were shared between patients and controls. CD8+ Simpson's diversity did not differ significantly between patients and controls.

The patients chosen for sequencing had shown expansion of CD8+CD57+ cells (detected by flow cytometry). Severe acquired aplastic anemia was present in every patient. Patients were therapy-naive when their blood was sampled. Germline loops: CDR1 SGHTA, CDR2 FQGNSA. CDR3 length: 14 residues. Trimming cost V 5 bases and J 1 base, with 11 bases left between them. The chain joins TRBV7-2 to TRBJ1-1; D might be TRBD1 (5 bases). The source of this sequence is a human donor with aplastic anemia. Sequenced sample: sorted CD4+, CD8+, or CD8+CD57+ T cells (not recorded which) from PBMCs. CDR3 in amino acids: CASSKGPSNTEAFF. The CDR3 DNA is TGTGCCAGCAGCAAGGGACCCTCGAACACTGAAGCTTTCTTT.